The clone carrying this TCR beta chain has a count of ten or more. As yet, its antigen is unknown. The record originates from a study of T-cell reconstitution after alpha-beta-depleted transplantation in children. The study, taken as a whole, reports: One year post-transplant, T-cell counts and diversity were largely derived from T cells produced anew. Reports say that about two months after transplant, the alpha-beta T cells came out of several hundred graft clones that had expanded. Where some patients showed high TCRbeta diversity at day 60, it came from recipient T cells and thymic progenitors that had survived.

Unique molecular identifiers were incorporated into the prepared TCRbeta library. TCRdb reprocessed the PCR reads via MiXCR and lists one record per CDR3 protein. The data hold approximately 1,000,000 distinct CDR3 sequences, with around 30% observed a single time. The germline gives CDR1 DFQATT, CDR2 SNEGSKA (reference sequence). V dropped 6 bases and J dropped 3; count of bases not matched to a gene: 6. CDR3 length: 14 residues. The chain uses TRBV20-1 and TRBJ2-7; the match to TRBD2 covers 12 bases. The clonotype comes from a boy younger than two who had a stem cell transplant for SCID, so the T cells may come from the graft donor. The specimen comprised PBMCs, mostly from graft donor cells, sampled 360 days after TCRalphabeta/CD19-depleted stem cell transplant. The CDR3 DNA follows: TGCAGTGCCCAGACTAGCGGGGGCTTCTACGAGCAGTACTTC. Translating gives CSAQTSGGFYEQYF.